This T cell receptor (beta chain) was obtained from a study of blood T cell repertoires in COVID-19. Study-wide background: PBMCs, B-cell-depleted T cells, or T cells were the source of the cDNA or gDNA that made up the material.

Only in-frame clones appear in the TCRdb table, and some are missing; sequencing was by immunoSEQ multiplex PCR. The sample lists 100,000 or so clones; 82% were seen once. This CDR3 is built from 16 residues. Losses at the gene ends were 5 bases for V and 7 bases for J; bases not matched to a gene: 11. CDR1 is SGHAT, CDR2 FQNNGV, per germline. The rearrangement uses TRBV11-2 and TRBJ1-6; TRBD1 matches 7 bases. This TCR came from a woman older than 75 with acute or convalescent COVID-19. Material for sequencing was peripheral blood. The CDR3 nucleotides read TGTGCCAGCAGCCCTGCCCGGGACAGCTTGAATTCACCCCTCCACTTT. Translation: CASSPARDSLNSPLHF.